Below, 19 T cell receptor beta chains from the same sample are listed, as sequenced in a study of cytomegalovirus exposure and HLA in healthy donors. PCR primers comprised 60 Vbeta and 13 Jbeta primers. Using immunoSEQ multiplex PCR, the repertoire was profiled, and TCRdb retains in-frame clones only, with some absent. This sample yields approximately 130,000 clones, of which 81% are seen a single time; 1.8% belongs to the top ten. Sequencing was carried out using PBMCs. These receptors all stem from a man aged 18-30 years in good health and CMV-seronegative.

The chain couples TRBV4-3 to TRBJ2-7; the D gene is possibly TRBD1 (5 bases). CDR1 and CDR2 from the germline V gene are LGHNA and YSLEER. This CDR3 comprises 15 residues. The V and J ends lost 0 bases and 2 bases respectively, with 11 bases between them. The CDR3 region is CASSQDQGWTYEQYF. The DNA for the CDR3 is TGCGCCAGCAGCCAAGATCAGGGATGGACCTACGAGCAGTACTTC.

The sample holds a few counts of this clone. The V call is TRBV5-1, the J call TRBJ1-1; tentatively, D is TRBD1 (5 bases). This CDR3 has 17 residues. V lost 0 bases and J 1 base, leaving 16 bases between the germline ends. The V gene's germline CDR1 is SGHRS and CDR2 YFSETQ. The CDR3 DNA reads TGCGCCAGCAGCTTGGAGCCGGCCAGGGTGGAGAACACTGAAGCTTTCTTT. This encodes CASSLEPARVENTEAFF. Drawing the rest from reference TRBV5-1 and TRBJ1-1, the complete variable domain is KAGVTQTPRYLIKTRGQQVTLSCSPISGHRSVSWYQQTPGQGLQFLFEYFSETQRNKGNFPGRFSGRQFSNSRSEMNVSTLELGDSALYLCASSLEPARVENTEAFFGQGTRLTVV.

The gene calls are TRBV6-5 and TRBJ1-1; no clear D gene. The CDR3 sequence is 13 residues long. V lost 2 bases to trimming and J lost 5 bases, with 9 bases between them. CDR1 and CDR2 from the germline V gene are MNHEY and SVGAGI. This chain's CDR3 is CASSYEEDTEAFF. Written as DNA, the CDR3 is TGTGCCAGCAGTTACGAGGAGGATACTGAAGCTTTCTTT.

The chain couples TRBV10-2 to TRBJ2-1; D is ambiguous. The ends were cut back, 0 bases at V and 7 bases at J, with 19 bases in the middle. Germline V lookup: CDR1 WSHSY, CDR2 SAAADI. The CDR3 consists of 17 residues. In DNA form, the CDR3 reads TGCGCCAGCAGTGAGTCTAAAGTCGTGACGACGCGGAATGAGCAGTTCTTC. This translates into CASSESKVVTTRNEQFF.

Notes on this clone: One end of the junction fails to match germline, which may point to a read error. The chain recombines TRBV5-1 with TRBJ2-7, with a weak D call TRBD1 (6 bases). Looked up from germline, CDR1 is SGHRS and CDR2 is YFSETQ. This CDR3 comprises 16 residues. CDR3 in DNA: TGCGCCAACAGCCTGGGGATCAGGGGTCGGGGCTACGAGCAGTACTTC. The encoded protein is CANSLGIRGRGYEQYF.

This chain connects TRBV5-1 to TRBJ1-1; no definite D call. V lost 3 bases, J lost 4 bases, and 7 bases lay in between. The CDR3 sequence is 12 residues long. Germline values: CDR1 SGHRS, CDR2 YFSETQ. Here the CDR3 DNA reads TGCGCCAGCAGCTCGTCGGGCACTGAAGCTTTCTTT. Its translation: CASSSSGTEAFF.

This clone is a singleton in its sample. The J gene is TRBJ2-7, the V gene TRBV5-4, with D possibly matching TRBD1 (7 bases). The CDR3 runs 16 residues. CDR1 and CDR2 from the germline V gene are SGHNT and YYREEE (reference sequence). V was cut by 4 bases and J by 3 bases, with 20 bases left in between. CDR3 sequence (DNA): TGTGCCAGCAGCCCGATCGGAGGGGGCAAAGGCTACGAGCAGTACTTC. Residues: CASSPIGGGKGYEQYF.

Here the CDR3 reads CASSTYRGVNEQFF. The CDR3 DNA reads as TGTGCCAGCAGTACTTACAGGGGAGTCAATGAGCAGTTCTTC. The V call is TRBV7-2, the J call TRBJ2-1; 7 positions agree with TRBD1. This CDR3 is built from 14 residues. Germline V CDR1 and CDR2: SGHTA, FQGNSA. The V gene end was trimmed by 6 bases and the J gene end by 6 bases; junction bases not matched to a gene: 8.

The V call is TRBV25-1, the J call TRBJ1-2, with 7 bases aligning to TRBD1. The CDR3 runs 15 residues. In germline, CDR1 is MGHDK, CDR2 SYGVNS. Germline trimming cut 5 bases from V and 4 bases from J; bases unmatched to any gene: 10. In DNA form, the CDR3 reads TGTGCCAGCAGTAGACAGGGTCAGTCGAGCTATGGCTACACCTTC. As protein: CASSRQGQSSYGYTF.

This clone was seen more than once but under ten times. The chain employs TRBV4-3 and TRBJ1-5; D gene unclear. The V gene lost 1 base and the J gene lost 9 bases, with 7 bases spanning the gap. Germline CDR1 LGHNA, CDR2 YSLEER. This CDR3 spans 12 amino acids. CDR3 loop: CASSQGPGPQHF. CDR3 bases: TGCGCCAGCAGCCAAGGGCCTGGGCCCCAGCATTTT.

This clone has a handful of counts. The chain carries TRBV5-5 and TRBJ1-2; no clear D. The CDR3 runs 14 residues. Germline-derived CDR1 and CDR2 are SGHKS and YYEKEE (reference sequence). V lost 0 bases and J 8 bases, leaving 14 bases between the germline ends. CDR3 coding DNA: TGTGCCAGCAGCTTGGATTTCTCGGAGTTCGGCTACACCTTC. Its protein is CASSLDFSEFGYTF.

The rearrangement joins TRBV2 to TRBJ2-1, with 8 positions matching TRBD1. The V gene's germline CDR1 is SNHLY and CDR2 FYNNEI. This CDR3 is built from 12 residues. The V segment lost 7 bases and the J segment 10 bases; nucleotides outside the gene matches: 6. Here the CDR3 DNA reads TGTGCCAGCACGACGGACAGGGTCGAGCAGTTCTTC. It specifies CASTTDRVEQFF.

This clone was seen just once. V usage is TRBV7-3 and J usage is TRBJ2-3; maybe TRBD1 (6 bases). This CDR3 is built from 17 residues. Germline-derived CDR1 and CDR2 are SGHTA and FQGTGA. V lost 3 bases and J lost 2, with 18 bases in between. CDR3 in DNA: TGTGCCAGCAGCTTGGGATTGACGGGGACACCCACAGATACGCAGTATTTT. Encoded protein: CASSLGLTGTPTDTQYF.

The V call is TRBV18, the J call TRBJ2-5, with D perhaps TRBD1 (5 bases). The CDR3 loop spans 15 amino acids. V was shortened by 2 bases and J by 2 bases, with 12 bases between the two germline ends. The germline CDR1 and CDR2 sequences are KGHSH and LQKENI. In DNA form, the CDR3 reads TGTGCCAGCTCACCAGGATGGCAGGGACAAGAGACCCAGTACTTC. It specifies CASSPGWQGQETQYF.

This chain connects TRBV11-2 to TRBJ2-5; the D gene is possibly TRBD2 (6 bases). Germline CDR1 reads SGHAT; CDR2 reads FQNNGV. Trimming pared 5 bases from V and 5 bases from J, leaving 15 bases between. The CDR3 has 14 residues. CDR3 DNA sequence: TGTGCCAGCAGCCGGGACGGAGGGGAGGAGACCCAGTACTTC. Translating gives CASSRDGGEETQYF.

This chain uses TRBV6-6 with TRBJ2-5, with a weak D call TRBD2 (6 bases). Germline CDR1 MNHNY, CDR2 SVGAGI (reference sequence). The CDR3 has 15 amino acids. Trimming cost V 0 bases and J 5 bases, with 13 bases left between them. The CDR3: CASSYSTGRLETQYF. The CDR3 DNA reads as TGTGCCAGCAGTTACTCCACTGGGAGGCTGGAGACCCAGTACTTC.

CDR3 DNA: TGTGCCAGCAGCCCAACGGGACAAGAAAACGGATACAATGAGCAGTTCTTC. Protein product: CASSPTGQENGYNEQFF. The V gene is TRBV9, the J gene TRBJ2-1; weak D call: TRBD1 (6 bases). CDR1 and CDR2 from the germline V gene are SGDLS and YYNGEE. The CDR3 runs to 17 residues. V lost 4 bases and J 4 bases, leaving 21 bases between the germline ends.

In DNA, the CDR3 is TGTGCCAGCAGCCCACAGGGTTCTGGCGACTACGAGCAGTACTTC. Translating it yields CASSPQGSGDYEQYF. V and J are TRBV13 and TRBJ2-7, with D perhaps TRBD1 (6 bases). Trimming took 5 bases from V and 3 from J, leaving 17 bases between them. This CDR3 spans 15 amino acids. CDR1 is PRHDT and CDR2 is FYEKMQ in the germline V gene (reference sequence).

This clone was seen a single time. The chain recombines TRBV15 with TRBJ2-2; unclear D gene. The CDR3 runs to 13 residues. The V end lost 2 bases, the J end lost 5 bases, and 6 bases lay between the germline ends. Looked up from germline, CDR1 is LNHNV and CDR2 is YYDKDF (reference sequence). The CDR3: CATSRPLTGELFF. The CDR3 DNA sequence: TGTGCCACCAGCAGACCTTTGACCGGGGAGCTGTTTTTT.